This entry lists 13 T cell receptor beta chains sequenced from one sample in a study of memory CD4+ T cells and cytomegalovirus serostatus. The assay was immunoSEQ multiplex PCR, and TCRdb's table has in-frame clones only and misses some. In the table there are 48,000 or so clones, 78% of which are singletons. The sort gate was single viable CD3+CD4+CD8-CD45RO+ cells for memory CD4+ T cells. Sequenced sample: memory CD4+ T cells from blood. The source is an adult in good health and CMV-seronegative.

In the case of this clone: The sample holds other DNA sequences that translate to the same CDR3. The J gene is TRBJ2-5, the V gene TRBV18; D ambiguous. This CDR3 is built from 11 residues. Germline lookup yields CDR1 KGHSH and CDR2 LQKENI. Trimming took 3 bases from V and 3 from J, leaving 2 bases between them. The CDR3 region has the DNA TGTGCCAGCTCACCGGAAGAGACCCAGTACTTC. This encodes CASSPEETQYF.

This clone was found a few times. The J gene is TRBJ1-2, the V gene TRBV5-1, with 7 bases fitting TRBD1. The length of the CDR3 is 14 residues. V shed 5 bases, J shed 4 bases, and the junction held 8 bases outside the gene matches. Germline loops: CDR1 SGHRS, CDR2 YFSETQ. CDR3 protein: CASSREGALYGYTF. CDR3 coding DNA: TGCGCCAGCAGTCGGGAGGGGGCTCTCTATGGCTACACCTTC.

V is TRBV5-1 and J is TRBJ2-1; a possible D gene is TRBD2 (7 bases). Trimming shortened V by 1 base and J by 7 bases, and 15 bases separated the two germline ends. Germline V gene sequence: CDR1 SGHRS, CDR2 YFSETQ. The CDR3 runs 15 residues. Here the CDR3 reads CASSLWGGALNEQFF. The CDR3 DNA sequence: TGCGCCAGCAGCTTGTGGGGGGGCGCGTTGAATGAGCAGTTCTTC.

V gene TRBV10-3 combines with J gene TRBJ2-1; 9 bases match TRBD2. V was clipped by 0 bases and J by 2 bases; unmatched bases: 5. There are 17 residues in the CDR3. Germline CDR1 ENHRY, CDR2 SYGVKD. CDR3 sequence reads: CAISESMGGGAYNEQFF. CDR3 DNA sequence: TGTGCCATCAGTGAGTCGATGGGCGGGGGGGCCTACAATGAGCAGTTCTTC.

As regards this clone: Since the CDR3 does not end with the conserved phenylalanine or tryptophan, this likely comes from a read error. The chain is built from TRBV7-2 and TRBJ2-7; D ambiguous. The CDR3 contains 12 residues. CDR1 and CDR2 (germline): SGHTA, FQGNSA. Trimming took off 2 bases at V and 3 bases at J, with 5 bases between the two ends. The CDR3 sequence is CASSLPSYEQYL. Here the CDR3 DNA reads TGTGCCAGCAGCTTACCTAGCTACGAGCAGTACCTC.

The chain couples TRBV5-1 to TRBJ2-3; D is possibly TRBD2 (5 bases). There are 15 residues in the CDR3. The germline V gene encodes CDR1 SGHRS and CDR2 YFSETQ. V lost 0 bases to trimming and J lost 1 base, with 9 bases between them. The CDR3 here is CASSLVGSGTDTQYF. The CDR3 coding sequence is TGCGCCAGCAGCTTGGTTGGGAGTGGCACAGATACGCAGTATTTT.

Judged by abundance, this clone is medium-sized. V and J are TRBV7-9 and TRBJ2-2; D possibly corresponds to TRBD1 (5 bases). V lost 2 bases and J lost 8, with 12 bases in between. CDR1 and CDR2 (germline): SEHNR, FQNEAQ (reference sequence). This CDR3 is 14 amino acids long. CDR3 region: CASSLQGPRGELFF. The CDR3 DNA follows: TGTGCCAGCAGCTTACAGGGCCCACGTGGGGAGCTGTTTTTT. The full variable domain, with the rest looked up from reference TRBV7-9 and TRBJ2-2, is DTGVSQNPRHKITKRGQNVTFRCDPISEHNRLYWYRQTLGQGPEFLTYFQNEAQLEKSRLLSDRFSAERPKGSFSTLEIQRTEQGDSAMYLCASSLQGPRGELFFGEGSRLTVL.

This clone appeared a few times. This sequence joins TRBV6-5 and TRBJ1-2; D call uncertain. The CDR3 covers 13 residues. V gave up 2 bases and J gave up 3 bases, with 7 bases separating them. The V gene's germline CDR1 is MNHEY and CDR2 SVGAGI. The CDR3 nucleotides are TGTGCCAGCAGTTACGAAGGCCACTATGGCTACACCTTC. Translating gives CASSYEGHYGYTF.

The rearrangement uses TRBV10-1 and TRBJ2-1; the match to TRBD2 covers 13 bases. CDR1 WNHNN and CDR2 SYGVQD come from the germline V gene (reference sequence). This CDR3 is 15 amino acids long. Germline trimming cut 5 bases from V and 7 bases from J; bases unmatched to any gene: 5. CDR3 DNA: TGCGCCAGCAGTCCCGGGACTAGCGGGATAAATGAGCAGTTCTTC. Translated: CASSPGTSGINEQFF.

The chain couples TRBV5-4 to TRBJ2-5; 14 bases map to TRBD2. The germline V gene has CDR1 SGHNT and CDR2 YYREEE (reference sequence). The CDR3 is 18 amino acids. V dropped 3 bases and J dropped 1; count of bases not matched to a gene: 8. CDR3 in amino acids: CASSWGTSGRGSQETQYF. Written as DNA, the CDR3 is TGTGCCAGCAGCTGGGGGACTAGCGGGAGAGGATCCCAAGAGACCCAGTACTTC.

The V and J genes are TRBV29-1 and TRBJ2-7; no firm D call. This CDR3 has 14 amino acids. CDR1 and CDR2 (germline): SQVTM, ANQGSEA. V lost 4 bases, J lost 0 bases, and 13 bases lay in between. In DNA, the CDR3 is TGCAGCGTTGGCCTAATCTCCGGCTCCTACGAGCAGTACTTC. This sequence encodes CSVGLISGSYEQYF.

The chain employs TRBV25-1 and TRBJ2-3; 8 bases map to TRBD2. Germline trimming cut 3 bases from V and 9 bases from J; bases unmatched to any gene: 8. The CDR3 covers 14 residues. Germline loops: CDR1 MGHDK, CDR2 SYGVNS. This CDR3 is CASSDTGRVETQYF. The CDR3 DNA sequence: TGTGCCAGCAGTGATACCGGGAGGGTTGAAACGCAGTATTTT.

This chain connects TRBV7-9 to TRBJ1-4; the D gene is possibly TRBD1 (6 bases). Trimming removed 3 bases from V and 8 bases from J, with 10 bases in between. This CDR3 contains 13 residues. Germline CDR1 reads SEHNR; CDR2 reads FQNEAQ (reference sequence). CDR3 nucleotides: TGTGCCAGCAGCTTCGGGAGGGGGGAAAAACTGTTTTTT. Its protein is CASSFGRGEKLFF.